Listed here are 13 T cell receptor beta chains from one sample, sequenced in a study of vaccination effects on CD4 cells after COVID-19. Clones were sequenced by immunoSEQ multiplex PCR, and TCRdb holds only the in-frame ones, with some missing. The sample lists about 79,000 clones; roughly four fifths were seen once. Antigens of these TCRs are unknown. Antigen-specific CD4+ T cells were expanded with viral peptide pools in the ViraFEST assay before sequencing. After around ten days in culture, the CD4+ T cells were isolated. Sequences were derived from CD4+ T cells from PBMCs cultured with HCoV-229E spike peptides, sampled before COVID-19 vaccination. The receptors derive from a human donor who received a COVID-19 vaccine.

In DNA form, the CDR3 reads TGTGCCAGCAGTTCACCGGGCAATGCGGCAGAAGTAAATTCACCCCTCCACTTT. Protein product: CASSSPGNAAEVNSPLHF. V usage is TRBV28 and J usage is TRBJ1-6; D is ambiguous. The germline gives CDR1 MDHEN, CDR2 SYDVKM. V was cut by 4 bases and J by 7 bases, with 23 bases left in between. This CDR3 is built from 18 residues.

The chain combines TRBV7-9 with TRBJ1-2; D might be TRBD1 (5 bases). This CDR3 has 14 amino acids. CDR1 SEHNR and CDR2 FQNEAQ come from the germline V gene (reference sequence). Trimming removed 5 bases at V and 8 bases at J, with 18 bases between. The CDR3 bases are TGTGCCAGCAGCAACGAAAGGCGGGGCACCGGCTACACCTTC. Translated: CASSNERRGTGYTF.

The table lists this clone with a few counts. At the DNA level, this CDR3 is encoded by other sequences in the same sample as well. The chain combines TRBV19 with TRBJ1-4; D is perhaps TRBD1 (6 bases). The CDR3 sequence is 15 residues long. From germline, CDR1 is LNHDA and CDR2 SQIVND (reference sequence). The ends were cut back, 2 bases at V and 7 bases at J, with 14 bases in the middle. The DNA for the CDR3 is TGTGCCAGTAGTATACGGGCAGGGGAAGGTGAAAAACTGTTTTTT. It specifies CASSIRAGEGEKLFF.

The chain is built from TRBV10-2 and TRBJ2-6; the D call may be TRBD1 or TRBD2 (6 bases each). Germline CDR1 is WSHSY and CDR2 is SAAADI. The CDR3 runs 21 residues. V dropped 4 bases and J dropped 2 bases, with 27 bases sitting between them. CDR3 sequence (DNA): TGCGCCAGCAGTGGGGGGGTCGGTGCCCGGGTCCGGGGGCCTGGGGCCAACGTCCTGACTTTC. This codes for CASSGGVGARVRGPGANVLTF.

CDR3 sequence: CASSLVADGVNEQFF. The CDR3 bases are TGCGCCAGCAGCTTGGTAGCGGATGGGGTCAATGAGCAGTTCTTC. The rearrangement joins TRBV5-1 to TRBJ2-1; D may be TRBD2 (6 bases). Per the germline V gene, CDR1 is SGHRS and CDR2 is YFSETQ. With 0 bases removed from V and 6 bases from J, the gap between germline ends came to 13 bases. The length of the CDR3 is 15 residues.

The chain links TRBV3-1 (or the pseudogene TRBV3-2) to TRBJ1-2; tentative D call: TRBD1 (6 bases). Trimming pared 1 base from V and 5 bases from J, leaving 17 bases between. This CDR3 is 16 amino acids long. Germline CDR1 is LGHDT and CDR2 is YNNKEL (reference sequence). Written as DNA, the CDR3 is TGTGCCAGCAGCCAAGGACGAACGGGGGCGTGGTATGGCTACACCTTC. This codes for CASSQGRTGAWYGYTF.

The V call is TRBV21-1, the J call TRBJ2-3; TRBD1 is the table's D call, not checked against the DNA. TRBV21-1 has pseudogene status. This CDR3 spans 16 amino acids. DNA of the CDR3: TGTGCCAGCAGCAACCCCGGGCTACAGGGCACAGATACGCAGTATTTT. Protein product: CASSNPGLQGTDTQYF.

CDR3 nucleotide sequence: TGTGCCAGCAGCCCCCAATGGTACCGGGGAGAGACCCAGTACTTC. Its protein is CASSPQWYRGETQYF. The V call is TRBV7-2, the J call TRBJ2-5, with D possibly TRBD2 on 5 matching bases. Germline loops: CDR1 SGHTA, CDR2 FQGNSA. Trimming left V 5 bases short and J 4 bases short, with 17 bases between. There are 15 residues in the CDR3.

The CDR3 coding sequence is TGTGCCAGCAGTGTAGGAAACCCTAGCACAGATACGCAGTATTTT. Protein: CASSVGNPSTDTQYF. The chain is built from TRBV2 and TRBJ2-3; unclear D gene. The V gene lost 4 bases and the J gene lost 0 bases, with 11 bases spanning the gap. This CDR3 has 15 amino acids. Germline V gives CDR1 SNHLY, CDR2 FYNNEI.

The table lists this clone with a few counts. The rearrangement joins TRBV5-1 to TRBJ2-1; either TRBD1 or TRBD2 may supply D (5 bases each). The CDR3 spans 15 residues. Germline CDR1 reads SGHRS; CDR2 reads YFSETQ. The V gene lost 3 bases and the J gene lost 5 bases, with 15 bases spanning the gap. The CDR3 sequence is CASSSNLGVNNEQFF. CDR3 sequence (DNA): TGCGCCAGCAGCTCTAACCTGGGGGTAAACAATGAGCAGTTCTTC. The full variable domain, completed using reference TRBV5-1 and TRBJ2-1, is KAGVTQTPRYLIKTRGQQVTLSCSPISGHRSVSWYQQTPGQGLQFLFEYFSETQRNKGNFPGRFSGRQFSNSRSEMNVSTLELGDSALYLCASSSNLGVNNEQFFGPGTRLTVL.

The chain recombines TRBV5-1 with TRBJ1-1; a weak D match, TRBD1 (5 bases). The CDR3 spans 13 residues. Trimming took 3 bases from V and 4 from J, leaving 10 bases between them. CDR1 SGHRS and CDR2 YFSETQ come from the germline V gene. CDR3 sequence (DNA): TGCGCCAGCAGCTCAGGGCTGGTCACTGAAGCTTTCTTT. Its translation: CASSSGLVTEAFF.

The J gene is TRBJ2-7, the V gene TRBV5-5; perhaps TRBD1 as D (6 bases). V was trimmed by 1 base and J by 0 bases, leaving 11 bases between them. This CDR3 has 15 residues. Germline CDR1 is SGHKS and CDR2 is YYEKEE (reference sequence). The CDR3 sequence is CASSLTGYSSYEQYV. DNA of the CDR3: TGTGCCAGCAGCTTGACAGGGTATAGCTCCTACGAGCAGTACGTC.

In DNA form, the CDR3 reads TGTGCCAGCAGCCCGAGTGGGGCTGTGAGTGGTCAGCCCCAGCATTTT. This gives the protein CASSPSGAVSGQPQHF. V is TRBV9 and J is TRBJ1-5; tentatively, D is TRBD1 (5 bases). Germline assignment: CDR1 SGDLS and CDR2 YYNGEE. This CDR3 has 16 residues. Trimming removed 4 bases at V and 6 bases at J, with 20 bases between.